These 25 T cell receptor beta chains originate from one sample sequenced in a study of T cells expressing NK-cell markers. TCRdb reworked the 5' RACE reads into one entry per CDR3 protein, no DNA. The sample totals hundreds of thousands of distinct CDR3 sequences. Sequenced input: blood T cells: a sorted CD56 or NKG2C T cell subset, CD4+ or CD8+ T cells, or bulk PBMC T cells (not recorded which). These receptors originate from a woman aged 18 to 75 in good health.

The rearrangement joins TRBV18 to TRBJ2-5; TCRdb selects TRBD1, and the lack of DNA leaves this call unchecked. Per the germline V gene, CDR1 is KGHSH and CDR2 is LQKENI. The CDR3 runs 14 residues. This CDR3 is CASSKGQLGETQYF.

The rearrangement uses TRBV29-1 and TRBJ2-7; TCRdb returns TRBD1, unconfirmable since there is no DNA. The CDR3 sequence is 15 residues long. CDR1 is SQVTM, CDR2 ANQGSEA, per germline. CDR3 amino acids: CSAVPGGGNSYEQYF.

The CDR3 here is CSARTEETQYF. V and J are TRBV20-1 and TRBJ2-5. The CDR3 totals 11 residues. CDR1 and CDR2 from the germline V gene are DFQATT and SNEGSKA (reference sequence).

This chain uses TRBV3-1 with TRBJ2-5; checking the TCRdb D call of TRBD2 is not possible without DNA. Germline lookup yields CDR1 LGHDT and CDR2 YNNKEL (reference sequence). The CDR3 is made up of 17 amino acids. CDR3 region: CASSPLAGALYQETQYF.

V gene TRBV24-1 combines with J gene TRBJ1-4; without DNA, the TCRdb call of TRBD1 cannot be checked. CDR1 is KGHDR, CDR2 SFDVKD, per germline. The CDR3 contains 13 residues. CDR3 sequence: CATSDPPNEKLFF.

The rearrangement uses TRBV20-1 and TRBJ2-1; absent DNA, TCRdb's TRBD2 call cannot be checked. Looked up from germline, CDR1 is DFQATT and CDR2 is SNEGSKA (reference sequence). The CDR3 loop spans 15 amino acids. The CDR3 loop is CSAPSGGASYNEQFF.

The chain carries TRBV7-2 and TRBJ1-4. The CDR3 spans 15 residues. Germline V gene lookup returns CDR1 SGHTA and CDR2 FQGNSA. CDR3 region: CASSVGGLTNEKLFF. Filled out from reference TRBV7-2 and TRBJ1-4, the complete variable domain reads GAGVSQSPSNKVTEKGKDVELRCDPISGHTALYWYRQSLGQGLEFLIYFQGNSAPDKSGLPSDRFSAERTGGSVSTLTIQRTQQEDSAVYLCASSVGGLTNEKLFFGSGTQLSVL.

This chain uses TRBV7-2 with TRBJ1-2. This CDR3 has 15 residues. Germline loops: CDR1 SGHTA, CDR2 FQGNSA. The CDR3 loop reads CASSLGWASWRGYTF.

The CDR3 spells CASSFAGDEQFF. The chain has TRBV7-2 and TRBJ2-1. Germline V gene lookup returns CDR1 SGHTA and CDR2 FQGNSA. CDR3 length equals 12 residues.

The CDR3 loop reads CSADKAADTQYF. The chain is built from TRBV20-1 and TRBJ2-3; TCRdb picks TRBD2, but there is no DNA to check that call. This CDR3 is 12 amino acids long. Germline CDR1 is DFQATT and CDR2 is SNEGSKA (reference sequence).

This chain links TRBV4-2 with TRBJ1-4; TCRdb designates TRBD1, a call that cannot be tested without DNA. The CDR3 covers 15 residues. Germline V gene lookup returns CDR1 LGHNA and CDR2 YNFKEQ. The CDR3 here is CASSQTGQGNEKLFF.

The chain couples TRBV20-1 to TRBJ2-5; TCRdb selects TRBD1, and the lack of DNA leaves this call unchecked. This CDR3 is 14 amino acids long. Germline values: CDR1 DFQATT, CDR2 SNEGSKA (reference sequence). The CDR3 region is CSARIGTLQETQYF.

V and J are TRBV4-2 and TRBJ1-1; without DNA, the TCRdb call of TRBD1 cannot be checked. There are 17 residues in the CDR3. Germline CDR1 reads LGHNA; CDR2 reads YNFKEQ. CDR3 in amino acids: CASSQAKWGQSNTEAFF.

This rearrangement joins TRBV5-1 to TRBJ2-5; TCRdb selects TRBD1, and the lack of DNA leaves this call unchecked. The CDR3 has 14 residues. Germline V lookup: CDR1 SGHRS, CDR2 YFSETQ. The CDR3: CASGRRDSQETQYF.

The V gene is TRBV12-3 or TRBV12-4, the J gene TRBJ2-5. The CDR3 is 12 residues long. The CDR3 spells CASSFLEETQYF.

CDR3 sequence reads: CASSLLLTSGREEQFF. The J gene is TRBJ2-1, the V gene TRBV12-3 or TRBV12-4; TCRdb's D call, TRBD2, is unchecked because there is no DNA. The CDR3 covers 16 residues.

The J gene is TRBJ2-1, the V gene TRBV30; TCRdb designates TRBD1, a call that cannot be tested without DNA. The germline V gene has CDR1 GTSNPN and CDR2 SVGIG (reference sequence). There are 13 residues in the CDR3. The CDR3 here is CAWSDGTYNEQFF.

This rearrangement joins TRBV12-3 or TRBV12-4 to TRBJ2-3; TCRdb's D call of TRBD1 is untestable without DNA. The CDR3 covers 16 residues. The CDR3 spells CASSLRGAGDTDTQYF.

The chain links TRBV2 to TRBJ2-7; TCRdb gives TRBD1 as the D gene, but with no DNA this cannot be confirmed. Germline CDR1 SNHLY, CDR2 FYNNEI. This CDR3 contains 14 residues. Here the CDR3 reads CASSTQGVSYEQYF.

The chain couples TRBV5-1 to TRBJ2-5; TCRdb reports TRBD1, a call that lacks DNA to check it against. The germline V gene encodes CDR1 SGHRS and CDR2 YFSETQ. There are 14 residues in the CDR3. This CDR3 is CASPPGQEQETQYF.

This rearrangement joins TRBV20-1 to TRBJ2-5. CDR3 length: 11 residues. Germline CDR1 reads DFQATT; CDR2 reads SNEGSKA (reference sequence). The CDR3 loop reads CSAWFQETQYF.

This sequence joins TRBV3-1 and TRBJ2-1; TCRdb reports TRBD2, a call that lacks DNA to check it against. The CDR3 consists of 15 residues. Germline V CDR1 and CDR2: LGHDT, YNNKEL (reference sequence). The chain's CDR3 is CASSSRLAVGNEQFF.

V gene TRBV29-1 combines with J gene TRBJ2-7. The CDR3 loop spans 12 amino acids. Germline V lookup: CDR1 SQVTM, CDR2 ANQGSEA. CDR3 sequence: CSVEVAPSGLYF.

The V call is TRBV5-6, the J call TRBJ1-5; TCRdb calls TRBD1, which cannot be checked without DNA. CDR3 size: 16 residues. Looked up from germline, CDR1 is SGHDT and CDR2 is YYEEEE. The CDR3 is CASSLGGRPRGQPQHF.

The CDR3 spells CASLQGAPGQPQHF. This chain uses TRBV6-1 with TRBJ1-5; the TRBD1 assignment by TCRdb is unverifiable without DNA. The CDR3 sequence is 14 residues long. Germline loops: CDR1 MNHNS, CDR2 SASEGT.